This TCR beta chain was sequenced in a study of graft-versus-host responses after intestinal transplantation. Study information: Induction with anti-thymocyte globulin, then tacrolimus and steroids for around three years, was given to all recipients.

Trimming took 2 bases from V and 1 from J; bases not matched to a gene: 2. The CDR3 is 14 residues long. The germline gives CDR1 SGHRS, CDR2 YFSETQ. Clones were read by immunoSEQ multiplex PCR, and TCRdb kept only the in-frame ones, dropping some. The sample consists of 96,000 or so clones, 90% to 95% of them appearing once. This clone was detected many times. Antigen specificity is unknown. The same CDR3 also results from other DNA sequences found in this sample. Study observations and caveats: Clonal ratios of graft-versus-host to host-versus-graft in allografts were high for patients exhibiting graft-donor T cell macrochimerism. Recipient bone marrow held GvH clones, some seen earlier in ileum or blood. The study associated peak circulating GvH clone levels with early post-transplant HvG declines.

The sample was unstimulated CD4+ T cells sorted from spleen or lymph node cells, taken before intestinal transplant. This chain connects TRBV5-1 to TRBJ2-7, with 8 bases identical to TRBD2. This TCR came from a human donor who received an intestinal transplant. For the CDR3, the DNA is TGCGCCAGCAGCTTCAGCGGGAGTTCCTACGAGCAGTACTTC. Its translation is CASSFSGSSYEQYF.